The clone carrying this T cell receptor beta chain was picked up a small number of times. Authors' processing steps: Estimation of nucleated cell counts relied on the amplification of reference gene primers. Profiling relied on immunoSEQ multiplex PCR, and the TCRdb table lists in-frame clones only, not all of them. V and J calls and clone size are as listed in that table; D and trimming were resolved from the DNA. The sample comprises over 95,000 clones, roughly 80% of which are singletons, and less than 2% rests with the top ten. This sample was included in a study of blood T cell repertoires in COVID-19. Study-level information: The United States, Italy and Spain were the sources of the acute and convalescent COVID-19 samples. Nucleic acid was either cDNA or gDNA, and it came from T cells, B-cell-depleted T cells, or PBMCs.

The V end was cut by 0 bases, the J end by 8 bases, with 17 bases between. Germline V gene lookup returns CDR1 SGHRS and CDR2 YFSETQ. This CDR3 is built from 15 residues. The chain has TRBV5-1 and TRBJ1-1; perhaps TRBD1 as D (5 bases). Sample: peripheral blood. This TCR came from a middle-aged man with acute or convalescent COVID-19. The CDR3 DNA follows: TGCGCCAGCAGCTTGGTTACAGGCGGCTCTATCGAAGCTTTCTTT. Protein sequence: CASSLVTGGSIEAFF.